This T cell receptor beta chain was found in a study of regulatory T cells in long-lasting Graves disease. Construction of TCR beta libraries relied on iRepertoire HTBI primers and on Arm-PCR targeting CDR3 regions. TCRdb fed the multiplex PCR reads into MiXCR, producing one record per CDR3 protein. The profile shows fewer than 650,000 distinct CDR3 sequences, under 20% of them singletons. The time point is: newly diagnosed GD, antithyroid drugs for less than 3 months. PBMC-derived RNA was used for the TCR library. The CDR3 runs 15 residues. Trimming shortened V by 0 bases and J by 1 base, and 8 bases separated the two germline ends. Germline lookup yields CDR1 SGDLS and CDR2 YYNGEE. This clonotype was seen at least ten times. The same data also contributed to another study, on T cells in Graves' hyperthyroidism and ophthalmopathy.

The J gene is TRBJ2-1, the V gene TRBV9, with TRBD2 as a possible D gene (6 bases). Sequencing used peripheral blood mononuclear cells (PBMCs), obtained at new diagnosis, from a patient treated with antithyroid drugs. This sequence was found in a woman aged 25-40 years with Graves disease. The CDR3 here is CASSVVAGSYNEQFF. The CDR3 DNA follows: TGTGCCAGCAGCGTAGTGGCGGGATCCTACAATGAGCAGTTCTTC.